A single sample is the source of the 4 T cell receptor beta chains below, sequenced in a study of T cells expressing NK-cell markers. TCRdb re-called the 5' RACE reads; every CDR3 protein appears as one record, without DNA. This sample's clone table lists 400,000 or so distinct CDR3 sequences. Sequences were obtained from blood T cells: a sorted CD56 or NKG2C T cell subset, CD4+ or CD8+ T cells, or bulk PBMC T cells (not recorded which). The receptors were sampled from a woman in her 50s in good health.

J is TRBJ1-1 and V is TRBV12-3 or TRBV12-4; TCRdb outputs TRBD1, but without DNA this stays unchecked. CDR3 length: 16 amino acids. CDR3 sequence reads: CASSLNRGSKGTEAFF.

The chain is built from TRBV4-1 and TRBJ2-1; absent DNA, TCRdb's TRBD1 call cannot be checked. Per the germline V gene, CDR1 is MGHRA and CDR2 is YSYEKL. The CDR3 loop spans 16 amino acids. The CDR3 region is CASSQDQGEPGNEQFF.

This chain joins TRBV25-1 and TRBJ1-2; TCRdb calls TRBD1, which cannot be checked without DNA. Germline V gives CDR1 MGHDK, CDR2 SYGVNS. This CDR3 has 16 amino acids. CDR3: CASSESTVRQIYGYTF.

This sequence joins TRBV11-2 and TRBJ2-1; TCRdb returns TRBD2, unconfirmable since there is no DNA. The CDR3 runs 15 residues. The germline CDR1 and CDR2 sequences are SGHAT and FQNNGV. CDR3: CASSLGGASEDEQFF.